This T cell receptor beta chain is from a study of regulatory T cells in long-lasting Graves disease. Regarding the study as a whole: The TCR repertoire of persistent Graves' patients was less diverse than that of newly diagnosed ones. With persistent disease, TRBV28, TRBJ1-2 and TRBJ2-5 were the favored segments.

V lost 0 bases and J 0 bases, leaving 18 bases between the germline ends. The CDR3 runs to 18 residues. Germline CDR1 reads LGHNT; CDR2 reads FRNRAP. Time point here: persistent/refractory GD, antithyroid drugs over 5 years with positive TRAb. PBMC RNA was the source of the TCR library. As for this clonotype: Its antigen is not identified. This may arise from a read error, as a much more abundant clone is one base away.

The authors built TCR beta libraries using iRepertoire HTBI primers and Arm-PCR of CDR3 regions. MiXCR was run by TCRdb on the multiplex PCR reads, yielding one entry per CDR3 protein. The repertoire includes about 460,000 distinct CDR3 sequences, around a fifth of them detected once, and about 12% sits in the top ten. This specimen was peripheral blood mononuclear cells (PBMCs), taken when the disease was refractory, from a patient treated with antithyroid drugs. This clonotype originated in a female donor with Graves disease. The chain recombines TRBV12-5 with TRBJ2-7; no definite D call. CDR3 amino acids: CASGLVATKPFLSYEQYF. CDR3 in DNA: TGTGCTAGTGGTTTGGTCGCGACCAAACCATTCCTCTCCTACGAGCAGTACTTC.